The source of this T cell receptor (beta chain) is a study of radiotherapy plus CTLA-4 blockade in lung cancer. Study in general: Objective responses occurred in around 20% of patients; around 30% had disease control.

This clone was recorded many times. Its antigen is currently unknown. Overall study results and limits: According to reports, early shifts in blood T cell clones, alongside interferon-beta, forecast response most accurately. Blood-borne expansion of tumor-derived TCR clones followed radiotherapy plus ipilimumab.

Produced via immunoSEQ multiplex PCR; TCRdb's table is partial and in-frame only. The table has 80,000 to 95,000 clones, around 83% seen once. Patients in the study, people with chemo-refractory metastatic non-small-cell lung cancer, received focal radiation plus ipilimumab CTLA-4 blockade. V lost 4 bases and J lost 9, with 7 bases in between. Germline V gene lookup returns CDR1 LNHDA and CDR2 SQIVND (reference sequence). This CDR3 is built from 12 residues. This TCR derives from a human donor with non-small cell lung cancer who had stable disease on radiotherapy plus ipilimumab. The V and J genes are TRBV19 and TRBJ1-6; weak D call: TRBD1 (5 bases). Here the sequenced sample was peripheral blood, taken from a patient treated with radiotherapy plus ipilimumab. CDR3 coding DNA: TGTGCCAGTAGTAGGAGGGGTTCACCCCTCCACTTT. Protein: CASSRRGSPLHF.